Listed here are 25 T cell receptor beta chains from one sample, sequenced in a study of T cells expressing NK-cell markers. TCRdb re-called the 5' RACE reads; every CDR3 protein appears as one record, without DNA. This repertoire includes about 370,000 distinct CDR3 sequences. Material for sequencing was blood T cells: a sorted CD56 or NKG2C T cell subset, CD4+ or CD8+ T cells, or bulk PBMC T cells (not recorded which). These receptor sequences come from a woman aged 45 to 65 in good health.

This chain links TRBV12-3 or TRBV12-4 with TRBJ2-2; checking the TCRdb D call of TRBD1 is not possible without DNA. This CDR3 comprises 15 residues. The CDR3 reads CASSLGQGRAGELFF.

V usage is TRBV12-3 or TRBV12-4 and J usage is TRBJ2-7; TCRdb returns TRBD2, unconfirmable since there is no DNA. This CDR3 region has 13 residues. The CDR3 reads CASSSVNRGEQYF.

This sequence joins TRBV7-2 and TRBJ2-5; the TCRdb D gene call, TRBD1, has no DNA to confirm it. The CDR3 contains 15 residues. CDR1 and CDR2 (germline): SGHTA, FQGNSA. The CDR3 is CASRPSTGPQETQYF. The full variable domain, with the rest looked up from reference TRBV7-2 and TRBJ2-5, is GAGVSQSPSNKVTEKGKDVELRCDPISGHTALYWYRQSLGQGLEFLIYFQGNSAPDKSGLPSDRFSAERTGGSVSTLTIQRTQQEDSAVYLCASRPSTGPQETQYFGPGTRLLVL.

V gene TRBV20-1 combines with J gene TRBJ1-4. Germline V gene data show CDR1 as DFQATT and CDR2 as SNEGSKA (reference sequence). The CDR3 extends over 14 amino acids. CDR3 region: CSATDQETNEKLFF.

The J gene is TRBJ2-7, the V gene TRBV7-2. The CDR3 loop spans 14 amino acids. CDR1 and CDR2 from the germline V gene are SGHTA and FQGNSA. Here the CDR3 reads CASSPHPSPYEQYF.

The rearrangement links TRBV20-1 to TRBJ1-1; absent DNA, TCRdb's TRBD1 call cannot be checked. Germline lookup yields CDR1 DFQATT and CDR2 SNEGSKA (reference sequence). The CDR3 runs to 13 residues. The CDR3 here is CSARPTGGTEAFF.

The CDR3: CSAGDTSGRFNNEQFF. The rearrangement uses TRBV20-1 and TRBJ2-1. Germline CDR1 DFQATT, CDR2 SNEGSKA (reference sequence). The CDR3 covers 16 residues.

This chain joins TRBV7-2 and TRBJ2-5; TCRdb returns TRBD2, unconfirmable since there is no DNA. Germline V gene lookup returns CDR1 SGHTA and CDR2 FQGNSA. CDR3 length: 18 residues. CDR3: CASSFKRPGLSSQETQYF.

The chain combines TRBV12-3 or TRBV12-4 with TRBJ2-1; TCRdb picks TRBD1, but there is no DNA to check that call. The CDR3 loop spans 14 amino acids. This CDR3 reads CASSLGTGSDEQFF.

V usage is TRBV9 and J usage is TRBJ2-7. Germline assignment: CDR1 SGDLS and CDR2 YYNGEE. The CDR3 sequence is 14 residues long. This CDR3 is CASSVEATPYEQYF.

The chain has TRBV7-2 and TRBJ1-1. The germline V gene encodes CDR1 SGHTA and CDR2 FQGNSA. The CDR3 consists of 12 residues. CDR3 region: CASSLGGRLSFF. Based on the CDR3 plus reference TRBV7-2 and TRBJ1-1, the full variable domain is GAGVSQSPSNKVTEKGKDVELRCDPISGHTALYWYRQSLGQGLEFLIYFQGNSAPDKSGLPSDRFSAERTGGSVSTLTIQRTQQEDSAVYLCASSLGGRLSFFGQGTRLTVV.

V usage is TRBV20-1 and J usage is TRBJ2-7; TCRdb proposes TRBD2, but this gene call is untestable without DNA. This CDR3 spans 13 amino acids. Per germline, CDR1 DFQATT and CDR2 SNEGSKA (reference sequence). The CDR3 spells CSAKLAGGHEQYF.

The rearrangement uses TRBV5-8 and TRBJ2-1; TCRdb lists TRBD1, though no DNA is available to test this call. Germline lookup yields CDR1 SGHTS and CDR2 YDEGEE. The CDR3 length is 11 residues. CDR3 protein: CAFRDHNEQFF.

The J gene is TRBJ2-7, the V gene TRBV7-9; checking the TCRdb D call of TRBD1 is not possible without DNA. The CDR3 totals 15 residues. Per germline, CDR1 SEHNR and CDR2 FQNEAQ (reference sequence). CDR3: CASSLLGQGLHEQYF.

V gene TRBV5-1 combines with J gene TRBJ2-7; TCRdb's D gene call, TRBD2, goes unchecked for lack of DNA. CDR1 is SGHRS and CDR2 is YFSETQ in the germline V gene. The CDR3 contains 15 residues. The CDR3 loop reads CASSNGLAGEYEQYF.

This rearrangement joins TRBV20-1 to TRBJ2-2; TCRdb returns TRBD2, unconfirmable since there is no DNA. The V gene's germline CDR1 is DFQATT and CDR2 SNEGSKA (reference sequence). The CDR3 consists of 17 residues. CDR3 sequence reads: CSARVGLAGLSAGELFF.

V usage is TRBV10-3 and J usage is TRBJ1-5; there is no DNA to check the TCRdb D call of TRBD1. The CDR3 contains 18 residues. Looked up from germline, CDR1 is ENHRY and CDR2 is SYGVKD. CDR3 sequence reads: CAISEPNYRERGNQPQHF.

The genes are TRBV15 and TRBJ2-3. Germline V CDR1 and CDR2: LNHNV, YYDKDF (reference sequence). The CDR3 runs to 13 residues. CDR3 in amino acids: CATSRPDSDTQYF.

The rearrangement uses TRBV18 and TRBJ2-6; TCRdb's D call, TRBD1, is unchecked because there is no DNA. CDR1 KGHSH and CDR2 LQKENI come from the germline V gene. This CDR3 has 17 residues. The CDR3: CASPRGQGVSGANVLTF.

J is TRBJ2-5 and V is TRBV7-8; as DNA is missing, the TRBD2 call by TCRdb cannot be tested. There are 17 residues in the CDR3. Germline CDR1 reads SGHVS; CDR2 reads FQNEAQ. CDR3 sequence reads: CASSWKRGPTSKETQYF.

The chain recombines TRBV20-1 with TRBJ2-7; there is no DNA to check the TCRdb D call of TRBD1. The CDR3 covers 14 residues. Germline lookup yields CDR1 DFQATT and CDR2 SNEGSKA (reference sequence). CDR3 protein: CSAVPTQTGYEQYF.

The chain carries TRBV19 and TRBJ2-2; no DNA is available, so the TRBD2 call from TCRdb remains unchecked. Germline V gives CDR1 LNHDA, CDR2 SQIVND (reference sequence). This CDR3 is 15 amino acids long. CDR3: CASSIVGRNTGELFF.

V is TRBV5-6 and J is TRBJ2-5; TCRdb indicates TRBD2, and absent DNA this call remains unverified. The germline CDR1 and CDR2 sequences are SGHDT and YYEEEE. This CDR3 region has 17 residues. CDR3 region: CASSLVATSGYQETQYF.

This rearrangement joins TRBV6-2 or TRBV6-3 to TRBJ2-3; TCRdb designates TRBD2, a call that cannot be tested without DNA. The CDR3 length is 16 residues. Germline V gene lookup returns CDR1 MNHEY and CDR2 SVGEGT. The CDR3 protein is CASSLEVAGGKDTQYF.

The CDR3 reads CAWSPRTGSIGNSPLHF. The chain recombines TRBV30 with TRBJ1-6; lacking DNA, the TRBD1 call made by TCRdb goes unchecked. This CDR3 is built from 17 residues. Looked up from germline, CDR1 is GTSNPN and CDR2 is SVGIG (reference sequence).